The subject of this entry is one TCR beta chain. One end of the junction does not line up with germline, which may come from a read error. Germline V CDR1 and CDR2: MNHEY, SVGAGI. This CDR3 has 14 amino acids. Method: immunoSEQ multiplex PCR; TCRdb's copy keeps in-frame clones and lacks some. The profile shows under 6,000 clones, over 65% of them singletons. The data were taken from a study of immune evolution from preneoplasia to lung adenocarcinoma. Sequencing input: FFPE adjacent normal lung tissue. V and J are TRBV6-5 and TRBJ1-2, with TRBD1 identical over 8 bases. This clonotype was obtained from a person aged 55 to 79 with lung adenocarcinoma. CDR3 bases: TGTGCCAGCGGGGGGACAGGAGCTAAATATGGCTACACCTTC. Encoded protein: CASGGTGAKYGYTF.